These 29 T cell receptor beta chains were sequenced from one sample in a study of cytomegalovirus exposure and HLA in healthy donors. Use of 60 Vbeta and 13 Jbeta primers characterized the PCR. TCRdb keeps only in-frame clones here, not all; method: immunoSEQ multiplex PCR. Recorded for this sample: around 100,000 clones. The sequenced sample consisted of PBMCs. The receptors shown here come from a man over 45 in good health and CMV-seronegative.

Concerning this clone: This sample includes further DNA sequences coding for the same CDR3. CDR3 in DNA: TGTGCCAGCTCACCCGAGCACTACGAGCAGTACTTC. Protein product: CASSPEHYEQYF. The chain combines TRBV18 with TRBJ2-7; D is ambiguous. Trimming removed 3 bases at V and 3 bases at J, with 6 bases between. The CDR3 sequence is 12 residues long. The germline CDR1 and CDR2 sequences are KGHSH and LQKENI.

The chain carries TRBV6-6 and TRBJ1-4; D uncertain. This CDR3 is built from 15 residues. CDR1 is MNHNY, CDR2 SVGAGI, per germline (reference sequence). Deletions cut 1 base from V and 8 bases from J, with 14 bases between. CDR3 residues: CASSYFGGVEEKLFF. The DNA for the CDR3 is TGTGCCAGCAGTTACTTCGGAGGTGTCGAAGAAAAACTGTTTTTT.

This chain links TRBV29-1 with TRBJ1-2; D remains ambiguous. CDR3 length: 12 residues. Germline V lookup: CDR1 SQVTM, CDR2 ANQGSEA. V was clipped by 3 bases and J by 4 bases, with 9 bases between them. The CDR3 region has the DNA TGCAGCGTTGAGGGCAGTAGCTATGGCTACACCTTC. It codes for CSVEGSSYGYTF.

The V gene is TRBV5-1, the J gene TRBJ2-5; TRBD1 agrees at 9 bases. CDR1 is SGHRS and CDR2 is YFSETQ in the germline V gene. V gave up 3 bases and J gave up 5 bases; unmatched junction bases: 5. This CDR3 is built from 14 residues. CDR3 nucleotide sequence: TGCGCCAGCAGCTGGGGACAGGGTGGTGAGACCCAGTACTTC. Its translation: CASSWGQGGETQYF.

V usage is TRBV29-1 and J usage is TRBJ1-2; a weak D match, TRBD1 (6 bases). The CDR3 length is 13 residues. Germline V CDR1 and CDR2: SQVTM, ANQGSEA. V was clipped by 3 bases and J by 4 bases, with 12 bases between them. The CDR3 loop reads CSVDRGQSYGYTF. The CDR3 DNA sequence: TGCAGCGTTGACAGGGGCCAGAGCTATGGCTACACCTTC.

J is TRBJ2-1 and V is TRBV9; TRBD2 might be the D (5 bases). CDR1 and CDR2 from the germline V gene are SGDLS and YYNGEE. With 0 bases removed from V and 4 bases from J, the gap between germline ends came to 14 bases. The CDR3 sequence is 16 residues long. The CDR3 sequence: CASSVGSSGRYNEQFF. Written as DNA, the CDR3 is TGTGCCAGCAGCGTAGGTTCCAGCGGACGGTACAATGAGCAGTTCTTC.

CDR3 DNA: TGTGCAAGTGGTTTCGGTGACTATGGCTACACCTTC. It yields the protein CASGFGDYGYTF. This rearrangement joins TRBV12-2 to TRBJ1-2. TRBV12-2 is a pseudogene. This CDR3 is 12 amino acids long.

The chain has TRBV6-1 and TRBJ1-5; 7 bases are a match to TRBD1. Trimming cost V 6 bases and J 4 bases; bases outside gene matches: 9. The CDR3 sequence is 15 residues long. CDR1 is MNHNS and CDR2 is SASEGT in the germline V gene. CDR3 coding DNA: TGTGCCAGCAGAGGGACAGCCCCAGGAAATCAGCCCCAGCATTTT. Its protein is CASRGTAPGNQPQHF.

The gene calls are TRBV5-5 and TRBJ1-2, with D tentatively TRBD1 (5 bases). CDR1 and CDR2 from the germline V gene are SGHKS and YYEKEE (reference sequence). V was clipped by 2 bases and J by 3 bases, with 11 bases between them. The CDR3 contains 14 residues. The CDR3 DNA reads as TGTGCCAGCAGCTTCGAGAGACAGTACTATGGCTACACCTTC. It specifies CASSFERQYYGYTF.

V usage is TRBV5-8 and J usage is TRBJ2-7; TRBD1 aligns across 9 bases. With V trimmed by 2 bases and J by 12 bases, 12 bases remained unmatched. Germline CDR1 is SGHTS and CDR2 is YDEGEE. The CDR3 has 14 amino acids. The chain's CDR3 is CASSFVDRGIIPYF. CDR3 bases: TGTGCCAGCAGCTTTGTGGACAGGGGCATAATTCCGTACTTC.

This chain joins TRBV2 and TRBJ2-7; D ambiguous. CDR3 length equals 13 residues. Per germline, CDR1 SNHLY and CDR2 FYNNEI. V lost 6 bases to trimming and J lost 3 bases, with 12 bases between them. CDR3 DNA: TGTGCCAGCAGGTGGCTAGGTAACTACGAGCAGTACTTC. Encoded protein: CASRWLGNYEQYF.

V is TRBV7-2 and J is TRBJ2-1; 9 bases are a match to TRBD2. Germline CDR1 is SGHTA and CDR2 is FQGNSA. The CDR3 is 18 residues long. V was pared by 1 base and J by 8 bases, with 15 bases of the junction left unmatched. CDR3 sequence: CASSLDRSAGGPIDEQFF. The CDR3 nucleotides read TGTGCCAGCAGCTTAGATCGCTCCGCGGGAGGGCCGATCGATGAGCAGTTCTTC.

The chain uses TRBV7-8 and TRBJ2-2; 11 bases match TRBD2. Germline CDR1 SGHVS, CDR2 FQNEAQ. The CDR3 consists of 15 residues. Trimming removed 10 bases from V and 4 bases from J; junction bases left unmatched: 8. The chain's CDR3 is CAIRIAGGFTGELFF. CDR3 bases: TGTGCCATCCGGATAGCGGGAGGGTTCACCGGGGAGCTGTTTTTT. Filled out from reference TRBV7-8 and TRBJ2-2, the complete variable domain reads GAGVSQSPRYKVAKRGQDVALRCDPISGHVSLFWYQQALGQGPEFLTYFQNEAQLDKSGLPSDRFFAERPEGSVSTLKIQRTQQEDSAVYLCAIRIAGGFTGELFFGEGSRLTVL.

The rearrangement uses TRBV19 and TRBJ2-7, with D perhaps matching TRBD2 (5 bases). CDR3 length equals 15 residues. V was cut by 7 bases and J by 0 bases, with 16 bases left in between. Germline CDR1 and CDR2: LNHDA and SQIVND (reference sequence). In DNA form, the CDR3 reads TGTGCCAGTAAGTTCTCGTTGGGGAGCTCCTACGAGCAGTACTTC. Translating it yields CASKFSLGSSYEQYF.

In DNA, the CDR3 is TGTGCCAGTAGAACTAGCGGAGCCGATACGCAGTATTTT. The encoded protein is CASRTSGADTQYF. The rearrangement joins TRBV19 to TRBJ2-3; TRBD2 agrees at 8 bases. V was clipped by 6 bases and J by 6 bases; unmatched bases: 5. The CDR3 runs 13 residues. Looked up from germline, CDR1 is LNHDA and CDR2 is SQIVND (reference sequence).

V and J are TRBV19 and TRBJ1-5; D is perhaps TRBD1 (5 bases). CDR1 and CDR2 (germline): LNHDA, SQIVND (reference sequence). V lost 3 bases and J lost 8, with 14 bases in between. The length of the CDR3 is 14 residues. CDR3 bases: TGTGCCAGTAGTATCGGACACGGCAGTGAGCCCCAGCATTTT. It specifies CASSIGHGSEPQHF.

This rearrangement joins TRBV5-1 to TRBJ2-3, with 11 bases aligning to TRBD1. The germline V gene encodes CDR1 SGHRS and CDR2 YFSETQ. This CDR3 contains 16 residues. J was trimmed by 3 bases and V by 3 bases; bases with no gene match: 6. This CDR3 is CASSYRTGGKTDTQYF. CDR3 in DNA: TGCGCCAGCAGCTATCGGACAGGGGGCAAAACAGATACGCAGTATTTT.

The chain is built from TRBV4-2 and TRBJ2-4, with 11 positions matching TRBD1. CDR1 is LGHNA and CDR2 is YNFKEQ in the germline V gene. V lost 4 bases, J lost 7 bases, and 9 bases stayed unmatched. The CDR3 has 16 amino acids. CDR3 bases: TGTGCCAGCAGCCTCAGGACAGGGGGCGAGGGGAACATTCAGTACTTC. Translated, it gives CASSLRTGGEGNIQYF.

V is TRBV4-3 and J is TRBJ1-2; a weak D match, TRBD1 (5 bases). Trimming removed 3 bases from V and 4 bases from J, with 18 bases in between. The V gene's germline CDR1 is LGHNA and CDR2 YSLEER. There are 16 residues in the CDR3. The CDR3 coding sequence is TGCGCCAGCAGCCAGAATTGGGGCGCCCCCTCCTATGGCTACACCTTC. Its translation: CASSQNWGAPSYGYTF.

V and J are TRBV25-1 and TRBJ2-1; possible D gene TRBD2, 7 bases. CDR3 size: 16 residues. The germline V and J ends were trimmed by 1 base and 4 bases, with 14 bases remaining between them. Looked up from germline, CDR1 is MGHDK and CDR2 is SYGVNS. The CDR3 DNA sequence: TGTGCCAGCAGTGAATCAGGGGAGGGCATTTACAATGAGCAGTTCTTC. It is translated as CASSESGEGIYNEQFF.

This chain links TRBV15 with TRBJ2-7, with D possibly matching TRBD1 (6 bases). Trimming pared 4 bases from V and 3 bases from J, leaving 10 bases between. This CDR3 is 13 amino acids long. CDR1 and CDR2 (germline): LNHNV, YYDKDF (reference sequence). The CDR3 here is CATSMRTVYEQYF. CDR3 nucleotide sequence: TGTGCCACCAGCATGAGGACAGTCTACGAGCAGTACTTC.

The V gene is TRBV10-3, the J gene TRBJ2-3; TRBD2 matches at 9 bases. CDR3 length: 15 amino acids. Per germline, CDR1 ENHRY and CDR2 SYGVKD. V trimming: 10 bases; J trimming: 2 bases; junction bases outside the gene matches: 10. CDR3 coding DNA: TGTGCCACCGCATCGGTAGCGGGAGCCACAGATACGCAGTATTTT. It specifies CATASVAGATDTQYF.

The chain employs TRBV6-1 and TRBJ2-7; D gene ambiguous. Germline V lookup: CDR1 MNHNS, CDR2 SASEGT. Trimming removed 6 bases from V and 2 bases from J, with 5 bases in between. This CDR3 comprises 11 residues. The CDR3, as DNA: TGTGCCAGCAGGGAGACCTACGAGCAGTACTTC. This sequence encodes CASRETYEQYF.

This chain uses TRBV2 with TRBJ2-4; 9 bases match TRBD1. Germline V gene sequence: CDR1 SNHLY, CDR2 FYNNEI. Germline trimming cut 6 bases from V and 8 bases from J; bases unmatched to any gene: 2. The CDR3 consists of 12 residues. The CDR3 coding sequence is TGTGCCAGCAGCGGGGACAGGGACATTCAGTACTTC. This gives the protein CASSGDRDIQYF.

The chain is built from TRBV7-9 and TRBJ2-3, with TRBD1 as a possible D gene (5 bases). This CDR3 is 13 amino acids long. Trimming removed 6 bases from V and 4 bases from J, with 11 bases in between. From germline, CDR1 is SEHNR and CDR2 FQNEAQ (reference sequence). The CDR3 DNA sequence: TGTGCCAGCAGTCCTAGGGGCCCAGATACGCAGTATTTT. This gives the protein CASSPRGPDTQYF.

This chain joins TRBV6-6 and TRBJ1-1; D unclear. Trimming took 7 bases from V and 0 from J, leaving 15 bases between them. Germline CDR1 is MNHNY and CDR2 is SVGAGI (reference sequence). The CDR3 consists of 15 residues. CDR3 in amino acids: CASNPTLAMNTEAFF. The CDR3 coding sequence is TGTGCCAGCAACCCTACGTTAGCCATGAACACTGAAGCTTTCTTT.

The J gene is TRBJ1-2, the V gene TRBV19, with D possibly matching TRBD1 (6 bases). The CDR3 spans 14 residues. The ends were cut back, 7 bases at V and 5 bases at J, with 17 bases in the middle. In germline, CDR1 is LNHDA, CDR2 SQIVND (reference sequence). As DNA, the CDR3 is TGTGCCAGTACTCGCGGGGGCGCTTGGTATGGCTACACCTTC. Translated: CASTRGGAWYGYTF. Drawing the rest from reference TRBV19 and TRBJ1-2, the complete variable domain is DGGITQSPKYLFRKEGQNVTLSCEQNLNHDAMYWYRQDPGQGLRLIYYSQIVNDFQKGDIAEGYSVSREKKESFPLTVTSAQKNPTAFYLCASTRGGAWYGYTFGSGTRLTVV.

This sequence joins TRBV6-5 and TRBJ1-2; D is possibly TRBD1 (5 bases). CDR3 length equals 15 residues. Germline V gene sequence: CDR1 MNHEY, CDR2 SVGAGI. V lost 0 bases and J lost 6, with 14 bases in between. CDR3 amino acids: CASSYSLGRGHGYTF. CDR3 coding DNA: TGTGCCAGCAGTTACTCCCTCGGGAGGGGTCATGGCTACACCTTC.

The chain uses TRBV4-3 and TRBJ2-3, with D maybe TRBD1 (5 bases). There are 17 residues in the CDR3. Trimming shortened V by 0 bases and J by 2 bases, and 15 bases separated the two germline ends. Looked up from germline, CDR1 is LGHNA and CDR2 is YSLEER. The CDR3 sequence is CASSQDGAQGLTDTQYF. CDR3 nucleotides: TGCGCCAGCAGCCAAGATGGCGCCCAGGGTCTCACAGATACGCAGTATTTT.